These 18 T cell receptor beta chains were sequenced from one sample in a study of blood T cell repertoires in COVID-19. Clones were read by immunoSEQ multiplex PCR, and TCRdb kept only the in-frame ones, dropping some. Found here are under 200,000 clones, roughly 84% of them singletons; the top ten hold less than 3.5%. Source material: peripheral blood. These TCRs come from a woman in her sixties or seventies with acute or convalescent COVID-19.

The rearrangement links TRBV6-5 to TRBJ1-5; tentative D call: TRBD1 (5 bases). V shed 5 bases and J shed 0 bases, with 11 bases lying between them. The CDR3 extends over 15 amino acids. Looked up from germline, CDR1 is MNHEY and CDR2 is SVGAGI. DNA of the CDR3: TGTGCCAGCAGTCCCCAGGGCCTTAGCAATCAGCCCCAGCATTTT. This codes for CASSPQGLSNQPQHF.

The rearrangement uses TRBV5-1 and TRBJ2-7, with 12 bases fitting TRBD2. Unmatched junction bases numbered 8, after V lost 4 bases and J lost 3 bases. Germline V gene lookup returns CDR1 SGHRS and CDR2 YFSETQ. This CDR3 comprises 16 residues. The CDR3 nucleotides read TGCGCCAGCAGCCATGGACTAGCGGGGACGGACTACGAGCAGTACTTC. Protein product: CASSHGLAGTDYEQYF. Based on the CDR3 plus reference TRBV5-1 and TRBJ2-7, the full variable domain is KAGVTQTPRYLIKTRGQQVTLSCSPISGHRSVSWYQQTPGQGLQFLFEYFSETQRNKGNFPGRFSGRQFSNSRSEMNVSTLELGDSALYLCASSHGLAGTDYEQYFGPGTRLTVT.

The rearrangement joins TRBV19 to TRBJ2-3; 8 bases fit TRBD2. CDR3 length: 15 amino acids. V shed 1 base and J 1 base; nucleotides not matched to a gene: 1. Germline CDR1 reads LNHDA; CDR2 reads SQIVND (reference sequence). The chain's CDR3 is CASSIVSGGTDTQYF. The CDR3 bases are TGTGCCAGTAGTATAGTTAGCGGGGGCACAGATACGCAGTATTTT.

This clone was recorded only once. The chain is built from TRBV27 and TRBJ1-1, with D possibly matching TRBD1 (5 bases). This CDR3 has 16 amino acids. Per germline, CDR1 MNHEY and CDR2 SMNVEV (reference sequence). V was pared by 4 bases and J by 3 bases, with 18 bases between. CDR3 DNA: TGTGCCAGCAGTTCCCGGGGGGGAACGTCGGACACTGAAGCTTTCTTT. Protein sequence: CASSSRGGTSDTEAFF.

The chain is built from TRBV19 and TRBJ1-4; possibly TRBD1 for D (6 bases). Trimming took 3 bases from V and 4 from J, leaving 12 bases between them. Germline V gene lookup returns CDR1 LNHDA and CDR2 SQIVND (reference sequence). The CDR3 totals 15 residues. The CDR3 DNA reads TGTGCCAGTAGTATCAGGGGTTCGGGTAATGAAAAACTGTTTTTT. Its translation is CASSIRGSGNEKLFF.

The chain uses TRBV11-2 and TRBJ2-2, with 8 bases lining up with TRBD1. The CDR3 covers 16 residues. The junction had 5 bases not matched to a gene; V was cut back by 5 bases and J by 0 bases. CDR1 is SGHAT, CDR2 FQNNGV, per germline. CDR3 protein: CASSEDRGANTGELFF. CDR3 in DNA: TGTGCCAGCAGCGAAGACAGGGGCGCGAACACCGGGGAGCTGTTTTTT. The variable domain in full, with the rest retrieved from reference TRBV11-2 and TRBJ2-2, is EAGVAQSPRYKIIEKRQSVAFWCNPISGHATLYWYQQILGQGPKLLIQFQNNGVVDDSQLPKDRFSAERLKGVDSTLKIQPAKLEDSAVYLCASSEDRGANTGELFFGEGSRLTVL.

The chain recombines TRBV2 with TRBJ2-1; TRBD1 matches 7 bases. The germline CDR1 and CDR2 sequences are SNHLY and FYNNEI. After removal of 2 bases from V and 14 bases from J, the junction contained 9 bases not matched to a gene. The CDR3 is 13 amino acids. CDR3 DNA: TGTGCCAGCAGTGAACGACAGGGTGGGATTAAGTTCTTC. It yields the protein CASSERQGGIKFF.

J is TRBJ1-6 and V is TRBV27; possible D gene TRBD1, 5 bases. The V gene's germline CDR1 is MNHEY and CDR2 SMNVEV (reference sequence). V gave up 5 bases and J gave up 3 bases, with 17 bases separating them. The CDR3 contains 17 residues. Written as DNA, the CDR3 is TGTGCCAGCAGTCCCTCGGGGGGGACTCTCTATAATTCACCCCTCCACTTT. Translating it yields CASSPSGGTLYNSPLHF.

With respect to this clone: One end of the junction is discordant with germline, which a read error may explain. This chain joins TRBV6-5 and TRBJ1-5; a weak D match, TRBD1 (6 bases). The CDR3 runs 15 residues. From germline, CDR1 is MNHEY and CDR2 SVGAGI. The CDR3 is CASSDSGQINQPQHF. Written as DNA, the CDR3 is TGTGCCAGCAGTGACTCGGGACAAATCAATCAGCCCCAGCATTTT.

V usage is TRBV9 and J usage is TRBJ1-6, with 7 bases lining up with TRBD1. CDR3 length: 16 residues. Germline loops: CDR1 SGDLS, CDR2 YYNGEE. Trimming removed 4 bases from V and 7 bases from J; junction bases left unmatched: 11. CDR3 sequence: CASSPLVQGMNSPLHF. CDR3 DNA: TGTGCCAGCAGCCCCCTCGTACAGGGGATGAATTCACCCCTCCACTTT.

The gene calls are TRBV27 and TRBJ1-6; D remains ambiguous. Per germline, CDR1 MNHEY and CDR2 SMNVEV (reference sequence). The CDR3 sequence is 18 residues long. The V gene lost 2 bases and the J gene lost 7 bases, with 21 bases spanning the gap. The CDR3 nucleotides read TGTGCCAGCAGTTTAAGACTAATCGAAGACGGAAGAAATTCACCCCTCCACTTT. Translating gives CASSLRLIEDGRNSPLHF.

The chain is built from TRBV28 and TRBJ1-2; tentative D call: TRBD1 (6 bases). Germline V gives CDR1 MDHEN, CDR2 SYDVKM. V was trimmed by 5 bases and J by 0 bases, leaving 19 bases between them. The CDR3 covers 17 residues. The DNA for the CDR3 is TGTGCCAGCAGTCTCGCCCAGCGGGGGCTATCTAACTATGGCTACACCTTC. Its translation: CASSLAQRGLSNYGYTF.

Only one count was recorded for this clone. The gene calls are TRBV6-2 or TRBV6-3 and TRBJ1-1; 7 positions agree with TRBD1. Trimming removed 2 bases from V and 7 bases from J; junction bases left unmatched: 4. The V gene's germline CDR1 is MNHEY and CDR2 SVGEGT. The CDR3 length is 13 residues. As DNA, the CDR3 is TGTGCCAGCAGTTACGGGACAGCTATTGAAGCTTTCTTT. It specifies CASSYGTAIEAFF.

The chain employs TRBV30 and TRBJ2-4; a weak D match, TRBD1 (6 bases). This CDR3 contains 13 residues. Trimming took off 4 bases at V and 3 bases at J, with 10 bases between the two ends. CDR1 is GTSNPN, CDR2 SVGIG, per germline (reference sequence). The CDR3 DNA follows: TGTGCCTGGACAGGGGATAGCAAAAACATTCAGTACTTC. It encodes CAWTGDSKNIQYF. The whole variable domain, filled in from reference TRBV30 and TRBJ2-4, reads SQTIHQWPATLVQPVGSPLSLECTVEGTSNPNLYWYRQAAGRGLQLLFYSVGIGQISSEVPQNLSASRPQDRQFILSSKKLLLSDSGFYLCAWTGDSKNIQYFGAGTRLSVL.

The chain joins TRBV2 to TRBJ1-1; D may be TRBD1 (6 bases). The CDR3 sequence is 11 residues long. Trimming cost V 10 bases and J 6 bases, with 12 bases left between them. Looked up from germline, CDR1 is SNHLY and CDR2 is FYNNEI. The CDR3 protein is CATQGLAEAFF. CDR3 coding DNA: TGTGCCACTCAGGGGTTGGCTGAAGCTTTCTTT.

The CDR3 DNA reads as TGTGCCAGCAGTGCCCTCGGGCGCGGGGGATACAATGAGCAGTTCTTC. Protein product: CASSALGRGGYNEQFF. The chain is built from TRBV27 and TRBJ2-1, with 7 positions matching TRBD2. V dropped 5 bases and J dropped 4; count of bases not matched to a gene: 11. CDR1 and CDR2 (germline): MNHEY, SMNVEV (reference sequence). This CDR3 has 16 residues.

Here the CDR3 DNA reads TGCAGCGTTGAAGCGGGTGCCCACGAGCAGTACTTC. Amino acids: CSVEAGAHEQYF. The rearrangement joins TRBV29-1 to TRBJ2-7, with D unclear. CDR1 SQVTM and CDR2 ANQGSEA come from the germline V gene. This CDR3 has 12 residues. Trimming removed 1 base at V and 5 bases at J, with 9 bases between.

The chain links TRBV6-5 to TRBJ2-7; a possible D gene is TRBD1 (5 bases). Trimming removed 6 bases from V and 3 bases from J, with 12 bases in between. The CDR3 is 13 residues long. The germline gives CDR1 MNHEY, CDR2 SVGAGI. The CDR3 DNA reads TGTGCCAGCAGCCCCAGGGCGGACTACGAGCAGTACTTC. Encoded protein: CASSPRADYEQYF.